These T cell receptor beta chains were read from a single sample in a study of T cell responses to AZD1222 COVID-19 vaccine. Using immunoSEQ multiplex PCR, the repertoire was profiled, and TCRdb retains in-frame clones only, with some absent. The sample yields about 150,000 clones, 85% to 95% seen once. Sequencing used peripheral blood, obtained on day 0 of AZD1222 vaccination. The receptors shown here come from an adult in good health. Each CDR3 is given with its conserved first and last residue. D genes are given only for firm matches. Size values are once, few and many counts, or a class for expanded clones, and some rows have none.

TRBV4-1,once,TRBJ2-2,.,CASSQLTGELFF,TGCGCCAGCAGCCAGCTGACCGGGGAGCTGTTTTTT
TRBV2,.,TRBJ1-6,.,CASSEEKNNSPLHF,TGTGCCAGCAGTGAGGAAAAAAATAATTCACCCCTCCACTTT
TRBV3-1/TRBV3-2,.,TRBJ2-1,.,CASSPDRVGYNEQFF,TGTGCCAGCAGCCCGGACCGCGTGGGCTACAATGAGCAGTTCTTC
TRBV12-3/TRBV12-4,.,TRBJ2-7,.,CASSLGTEQYF,TGTGCCAGCAGTTTAGGGACGGAGCAGTACTTC
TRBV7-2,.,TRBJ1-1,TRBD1,CASSLTGGFGAFF,TGTGCCAGCAGCCTCACAGGGGGCTTCGGAGCTTTCTTT
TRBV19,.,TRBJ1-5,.,CASSNQPNQPQHF,TGTGCCAGTAGTAATCAGCCCAATCAGCCCCAGCATTTT
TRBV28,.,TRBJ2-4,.,CASSLVGGMAKNIQYF,TGTGCCAGCAGTTTAGTAGGAGGGATGGCCAAAAACATTCAGTACTTC
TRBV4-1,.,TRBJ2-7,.,CASSQEDSYEQYF,TGCGCCAGCAGCCAAGAGGACAGCTACGAGCAGTACTTC
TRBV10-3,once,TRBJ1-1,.,CAISGRRDTEAFF,TGTGCCATCAGTGGACGACGGGATACTGAAGCTTTCTTT
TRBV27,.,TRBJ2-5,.,CASSSSGTYGETQYF,TGTGCCAGCAGTTCCTCCGGGACCTATGGGGAGACCCAGTACTTC
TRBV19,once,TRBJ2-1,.,CASSTHTSYNEQFF,TGTGCCAGTAGTACCCACACTAGCTACAATGAGCAGTTCTTC
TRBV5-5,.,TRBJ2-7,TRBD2,CASSSPGTSGYEQYF,TGTGCCAGCAGCTCTCCGGGGACTAGCGGATACGAGCAGTACTTC
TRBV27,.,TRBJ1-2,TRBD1,CASSLDRAYGYTF,TGTGCCAGCAGTCTCGACAGGGCCTATGGCTACACCTTC
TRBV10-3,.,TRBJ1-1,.,CAISEYRHLRNTEAFF,TGTGCCATCAGTGAGTATAGACACCTACGGAACACTGAAGCTTTCTTT
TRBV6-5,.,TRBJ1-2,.,CASSYSLVGGGYTF,TGTGCCAGCAGTTACTCCCTGGTGGGGGGAGGCTACACCTTC
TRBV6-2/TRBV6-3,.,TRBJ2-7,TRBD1,CASSNGQGSYEQYF,TGTGCCAGCAGCAACGGACAGGGTTCCTACGAGCAGTACTTC
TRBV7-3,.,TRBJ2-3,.,CASGQRNTDTQYF,TGTGCCAGCGGACAGAGAAACACAGATACGCAGTATTTT
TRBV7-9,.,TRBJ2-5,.,CASSLDTTQYF,TGTGCCAGCAGCCTAGATACTACCCAGTACTTC
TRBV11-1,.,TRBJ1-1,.,CASSPRGVQSEAFF,TGTGCCAGCAGCCCCCGGGGGGTTCAGTCTGAAGCTTTCTTT
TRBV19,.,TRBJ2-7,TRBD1,CASSTRTQTGVSSYEQYF,TGTGCCAGTAGCACCCGGACCCAGACAGGGGTCAGCTCCTACGAGCAGTACTTC
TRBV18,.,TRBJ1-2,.,CASREAYGYTF,TGTGCCAGCCGGGAGGCCTATGGCTACACCTTC
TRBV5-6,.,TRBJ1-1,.,CASSLPSGGLPAFF,TGTGCCAGCAGCCTCCCGTCCGGGGGGCTCCCAGCTTTCTTT
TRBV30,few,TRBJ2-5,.,CAWIPGSRWQETQYF,TGTGCCTGGATCCCGGGCAGCCGATGGCAAGAGACCCAGTACTTC
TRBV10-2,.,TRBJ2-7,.,CASSETVLLAHEQYF,TGCGCCAGCAGTGAGACCGTACTCCTAGCGCACGAGCAGTACTTC
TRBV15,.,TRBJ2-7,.,CATSDLRTPIEQYF,TGTGCCACCAGCGATTTACGGACCCCCATCGAGCAGTACTTC
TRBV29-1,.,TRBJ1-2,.,CSAPGAGGYTF,TGCAGCGCCCCCGGGGCCGGCGGCTACACCTTC
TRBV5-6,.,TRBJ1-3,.,CASTIRQGFGNTIYF,TGTGCCAGCACCATAAGGCAGGGTTTCGGAAACACCATATATTTT
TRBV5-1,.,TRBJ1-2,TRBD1,CASSLATGIEGYTF,TGCGCCAGCAGCTTGGCGACAGGGATTGAGGGCTACACCTTC
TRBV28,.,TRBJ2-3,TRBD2,CASRASGSTDTQYF,TGTGCCAGCAGGGCTAGCGGGAGCACAGATACGCAGTATTTT
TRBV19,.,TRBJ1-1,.,CASIRVRGNTEAFF,TGTGCCAGTATCAGGGTCCGGGGGAACACTGAAGCTTTCTTT
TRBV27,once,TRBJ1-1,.,CASSNPSGGADTEAFF,TGTGCCAGCAGTAATCCCTCCGGGGGCGCGGACACTGAAGCTTTCTTT
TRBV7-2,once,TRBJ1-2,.,CASSGNGSYGYTF,TGTGCCAGCAGCGGCAATGGGTCATATGGCTACACCTTC
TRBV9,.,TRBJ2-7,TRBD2,CASSVAWAGDPEQYF,TGTGCCAGCAGCGTAGCTTGGGCGGGAGACCCCGAGCAGTACTTC
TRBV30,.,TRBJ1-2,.,CAWSVRQEGYTF,TGTGCCTGGAGTGTAAGGCAGGAAGGCTACACCTTC
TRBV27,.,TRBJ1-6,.,CASSPGGNNSPLHF,TGTGCCAGCAGCCCCGGGGGGAATAATTCACCCCTCCACTTT
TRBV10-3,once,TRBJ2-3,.,CASRGTDTQYF,TGTGCCAGTCGGGGCACAGATACGCAGTATTTT
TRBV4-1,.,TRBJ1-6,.,CASSPQDSYNSPLHF,TGCGCCAGCTCCCCACAGGACAGCTATAATTCACCCCTCCACTTT
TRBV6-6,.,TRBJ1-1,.,CASSYGREHTEAFF,TGTGCCAGCAGTTACGGGAGAGAGCACACTGAAGCTTTCTTT
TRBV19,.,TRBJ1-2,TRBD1,CASSATGTASYYGYTF,TGTGCCAGTAGTGCGACCGGGACAGCGAGTTACTATGGCTACACCTTC
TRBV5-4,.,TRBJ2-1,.,CASSPGSSGQFF,TGTGCCAGCAGCCCAGGGTCTTCGGGGCAGTTCTTC
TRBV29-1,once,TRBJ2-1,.,CSHTRGDEQFF,TGCAGCCACACTAGAGGGGATGAGCAGTTCTTC
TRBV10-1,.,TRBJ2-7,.,CASSDLMDEQYF,TGCGCCAGCAGTGACCTGATGGACGAGCAGTACTTC
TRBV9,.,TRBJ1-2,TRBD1,CASSVGLNRWDSVSGYTF,TGTGCCAGCAGCGTAGGGTTAAACAGGTGGGACAGTGTGAGTGGCTACACCTTC
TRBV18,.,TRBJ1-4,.,CASSPPGSNEKLFF,TGTGCCAGCTCACCACCGGGCAGCAATGAAAAACTGTTTTTT
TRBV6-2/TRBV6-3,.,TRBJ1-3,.,CASSYLGNTIYF,TGTGCCAGCAGTTACCTGGGAAACACCATATATTTT
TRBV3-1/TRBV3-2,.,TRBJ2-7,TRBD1,CASSQDLGTGLFYEQYF,TGTGCCAGCAGCCAAGATTTGGGGACAGGTCTCTTCTACGAGCAGTACTTC
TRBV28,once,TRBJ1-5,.,CASSLSSLSNQPQHF,TGTGCCAGCAGTTTATCATCCTTGAGCAATCAGCCCCAGCATTTT
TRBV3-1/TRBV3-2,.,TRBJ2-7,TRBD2,CASSQRGTSGRAGSYEQYF,TGTGCCAGCAGCCAGCGAGGGACTAGCGGGAGGGCGGGATCCTACGAGCAGTACTTC
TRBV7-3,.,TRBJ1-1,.,CASSLTGAMMNTEAFF,TGTGCCAGCAGCTTAACAGGGGCCATGATGAACACTGAAGCTTTCTTT
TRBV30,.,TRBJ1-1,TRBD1,CAWSVLPQGAILF,TGTGCCTGGAGTGTACTCCCCCAGGGGGCGATTCTCTTT
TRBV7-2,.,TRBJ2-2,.,CASSLEGTTGELFF,TGTGCCAGCAGCTTAGAAGGAACCACCGGGGAGCTGTTTTTT
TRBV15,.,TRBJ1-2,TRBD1,CATSSPTGLNYGYTF,TGTGCCACCAGCAGCCCGACAGGGCTAAACTATGGCTACACCTTC
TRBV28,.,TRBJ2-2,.,CASSLPKTIGELFF,TGTGCCAGCAGCCTCCCAAAGACGATCGGGGAGCTGTTTTTT
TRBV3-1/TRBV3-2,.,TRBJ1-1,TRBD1,CASSPSVGQGAGDTEAFF,TGTGCCAGCAGCCCATCAGTGGGACAGGGGGCGGGGGACACTGAAGCTTTCTTT
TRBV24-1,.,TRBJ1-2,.,CATSEGGGYTF,TGTGCCACCAGTGAGGGAGGCGGCTACACCTTC
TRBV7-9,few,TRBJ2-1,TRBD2,CASSRDYEFIGEFF,TGTGCCAGCAGCCGGGACTATGAATTCATAGGGGAGTTCTTC
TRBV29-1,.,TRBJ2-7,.,CSVEDVADYEQYF,TGCAGCGTTGAAGACGTGGCGGACTACGAGCAGTACTTC
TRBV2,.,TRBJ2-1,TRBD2,CASIPRLGGDEQFF,TGTGCCAGCATTCCCAGGTTGGGAGGGGATGAGCAGTTCTTC